This TCR beta chain originates from a study of T cell responses to AZD1222 COVID-19 vaccine (dated by TCRdb to the early 2020s). Some background on the complete study: AZD1222 recipients with second doses at about 4 weeks or about 12 weeks were pooled, because spike-specific TCR depth and breadth did not differ between schedules. A total of about 230 trial participants underwent TCR sequencing, of whom 207 received two doses of AZD1222 and some 26 received two doses of the MenACWY control vaccine. Trial participants were enrolled into age subgroups of 18-55, 56-69 and 70-plus years, which contained roughly 150, 30 and 60 TCR-sequenced participants, respectively.

The CDR3 measures 15 amino acids from cysteine to phenylalanine. The kept DNA is CDR3 alone, 45 bases in frame from the first base. The V end loses 4 bases and the J end loses 8 bases, and a stretch of 20 bases separates them. The germline V gene (reference sequence) provides CDR1 LGHDT and CDR2 YNNKEL. In the case of this clone: Its specific antigen is unknown. No quality values exist for individual bases; no much larger clone is one base distant.

Findings and caveats that apply to the study as a whole: Reportedly, close to half of the unique spike-specific TCRs recognized epitopes lying outside the regions that are mutated in the B.1.351 and B.1.1.7 variants. In the small 56-69-year group, the increase in depth fell short of significance, most likely because of low power. A significant rise in spike-specific TCR breadth and depth was observed after two AZD1222 doses relative to day 0 and relative to MenACWY recipients. Vaccine-associated CD4 TCRs spanned the whole spike protein, with dominant responses in regions 160-218 and 743-854. Participants were mostly white British, with more females than males. The authors suggested clonal diversity may have been underestimated. Because no day 14 peak-response samples were available, repertoires were characterized only after the peak T cell response. Conclusions about previously exposed vaccinees are limited, since just a handful of AZD1222 recipients were seropositive for SARS-CoV-2 at baseline.

The time point tag for this specimen amounts to: baseline before first vaccination. Vaccinee samples came from UK trials COV001 and COV002, including a single-blind randomized controlled phase 2/3 trial of AZD1222 (ChAdOx1 nCoV-19) in healthy adults. For TCRbeta chain sequencing, PBMC samples from trial participants were taken at day 0 and at day 28 after the second dose. The CDR3 regions of human TCRbeta chains were analyzed by immunosequencing. For the original study's pipeline: TCRs in the repertoires were matched against a reference library of SARS-CoV-2-specific TCRs that had been generated with the MIRA antigen-specificity platform. Breadth was defined as the fraction of unique TCRs that were SARS-CoV-2-associated. Depth was defined as the fraction of total T cells that were SARS-CoV-2-associated. Using the MIRA data, each spike-specific TCR was mapped to the spike region that the TCR reacts to and placed in a CD4 or CD8 class. Log10-transformed breadth and depth values were compared by one-way ANOVA with Sidak's multiple comparisons tests. Not all clones reach the TCRdb copy of this immuneACCESS table, which keeps in-frame sequences only. Checked studies attribute under half of the gap to unresolved V genes and leave the rest unexplained. V, J and clone size derive from that table, while D and trimming were established from the DNA sequence. Here the sample has around 160,000 clones; 85% to 95% occur a single time. The ten largest clones capture approximately 0.6% of the sample.

Here the sequenced sample was peripheral blood, taken on day 0 of AZD1222 vaccination. The receptor's source is an adult in good health. The chain joins TRBV3-1 (or the pseudogene TRBV3-2) to TRBJ1-2, with a tentative D gene TRBD1 over 5 matching bases. The CDR3: CASSPLRDSIWGYTF. The bases are TGTGCCAGCAGCCCCCTACGGGACTCCATATGGGGCTACACCTTC.